Below are 17 T cell receptor beta chains sequenced from a single sample in a study of T cell responses to AZD1222 COVID-19 vaccine. Method: immunoSEQ multiplex PCR; TCRdb's copy keeps in-frame clones and lacks some. The table includes about 99,000 clones, roughly nine tenths detected once. The sequenced sample was peripheral blood, obtained on day 0 of AZD1222 vaccination. These receptors were obtained from an adult in good health.

CDR3 sequence (DNA): TGCAGTGCTAGTCAAGTCAGGGGACAAAAAGAGACCCAGTACTTC. Translating it yields CSASQVRGQKETQYF. V is TRBV20-1 and J is TRBJ2-5; D may be TRBD1 (6 bases). V was clipped by 3 bases and J by 3 bases, with 17 bases between them. Germline V gives CDR1 DFQATT, CDR2 SNEGSKA (reference sequence). The CDR3 runs to 15 residues.

This rearrangement joins TRBV5-1 to TRBJ2-7; D not certain. The CDR3 length is 14 residues. Trimming stripped 0 bases from V and 2 bases from J, with 9 bases between. Germline V gives CDR1 SGHRS, CDR2 YFSETQ. The CDR3 sequence is CASSLVELTYEQYF. CDR3 nucleotide sequence: TGCGCCAGCAGCTTGGTCGAATTGACCTACGAGCAGTACTTC. The full variable domain, its missing parts supplied by reference TRBV5-1 and TRBJ2-7, is KAGVTQTPRYLIKTRGQQVTLSCSPISGHRSVSWYQQTPGQGLQFLFEYFSETQRNKGNFPGRFSGRQFSNSRSEMNVSTLELGDSALYLCASSLVELTYEQYFGPGTRLTVT.

The chain carries TRBV5-1 and TRBJ2-7; perhaps TRBD2 as D (6 bases). This CDR3 has 14 residues. Germline lookup yields CDR1 SGHRS and CDR2 YFSETQ. DNA of the CDR3: TGTGCCAGCAGCTTGGTACTAGCTGTCTACGAGCAGTACGTC. This sequence encodes CASSLVLAVYEQYV.

A few counts support this clone. The genes are TRBV19 and TRBJ1-2, with D maybe TRBD1 (5 bases). The V end lost 6 bases, the J end lost 4 bases, and 12 bases lay between the germline ends. The CDR3 has 13 residues. The germline gives CDR1 LNHDA, CDR2 SQIVND (reference sequence). The CDR3 DNA reads TGTGCCAGTAGCTTGACAGAATCCTATGGCTACACCTTC. Amino acids: CASSLTESYGYTF.

The chain combines TRBV13 with TRBJ2-5, with 7 bases fitting TRBD2. The CDR3 is 14 amino acids. Germline CDR1 and CDR2: PRHDT and FYEKMQ (reference sequence). J was trimmed by 4 bases and V by 0 bases; bases with no gene match: 2. CDR3 DNA: TGTGCCAGCAGCTTAGGTTCGGGGGGAGAGACCCAGTACTTC. Protein sequence: CASSLGSGGETQYF.

The chain carries TRBV30 and TRBJ1-2; weak D call: TRBD1 (5 bases). The CDR3 runs to 11 residues. V gave up 7 bases and J gave up 7 bases, with 13 bases separating them. The germline V gene encodes CDR1 GTSNPN and CDR2 SVGIG (reference sequence). The CDR3 DNA reads TGTGCCTTACCAGGCGGGGGTGGCTACACCTTC. Protein product: CALPGGGGYTF.

In this sample, this clone turned up a few times. V gene TRBV5-1 combines with J gene TRBJ2-7; tentative D call: TRBD2 (5 bases). The germline CDR1 and CDR2 sequences are SGHRS and YFSETQ. This CDR3 contains 13 residues. V was pared by 3 bases and J by 5 bases, with 12 bases between. CDR3: CASSSGSLNEQYF. The CDR3 coding sequence is TGCGCCAGCAGCTCGGGGAGTTTGAACGAGCAGTACTTC.

The V and J genes are TRBV27 and TRBJ1-1; TRBD1 agrees at 9 bases. The CDR3 length is 15 residues. Losses at the gene ends were 4 bases for V and 1 base for J; bases not matched to a gene: 4. The germline V gene has CDR1 MNHEY and CDR2 SMNVEV (reference sequence). The CDR3 here is CASSSRTGANTEAFF. CDR3 nucleotides: TGTGCCAGCAGTTCCCGGACAGGGGCGAACACTGAAGCTTTCTTT.

The gene calls are TRBV21-1 and TRBJ2-1; the table's D call TRBD2 went unverified against the DNA. TRBV21-1 is labeled a pseudogene. CDR3 length: 17 amino acids. In DNA form, the CDR3 reads TGTGCCAGCAGCAAAGGGCGGCGGGAGAGCTCCTACAATGAGCAGTTCTTC. It codes for CASSKGRRESSYNEQFF.

Notes on this clone: Other DNA sequences in this sample translate to the same CDR3. The genes are TRBV12-3 or TRBV12-4 and TRBJ1-4, with a weak D call TRBD1 (6 bases). The CDR3 length is 12 residues. The V end was cut by 5 bases, the J end by 6 bases, with 7 bases between. This CDR3 is CASSRTDEKLFF. The CDR3 bases are TGTGCCAGCAGTCGGACAGATGAAAAACTGTTTTTT.

The V call is TRBV2, the J call TRBJ2-1, with 13 bases fitting TRBD2. The length of the CDR3 is 15 residues. V trimming: 7 bases; J trimming: 8 bases; junction bases outside the gene matches: 8. The germline V gene encodes CDR1 SNHLY and CDR2 FYNNEI. In DNA form, the CDR3 reads TGTGCCAGCATAAAGACTAGCGGGGGGTCCGATGAGCAGTTCTTC. This gives the protein CASIKTSGGSDEQFF.

The rearrangement uses TRBV3-1 (or the pseudogene TRBV3-2) and TRBJ1-3; D unresolved. The V end was cut by 0 bases, the J end by 2 bases, with 5 bases between. The CDR3 is 14 residues long. Germline CDR1 and CDR2: LGHDT and YNNKEL (reference sequence). CDR3 nucleotide sequence: TGTGCCAGCAGCCAAGAAGGGACTGGAAACACCATATATTTT. This codes for CASSQEGTGNTIYF.

The chain joins TRBV4-2 to TRBJ2-3, with 13 bases lining up with TRBD2. V gave up 1 base and J gave up 6 bases; unmatched junction bases: 4. Germline CDR1 reads LGHNA; CDR2 reads YNFKEQ. CDR3 size: 16 residues. The CDR3 here is CASSQGGTSGTDTQYF. CDR3 nucleotides: TGTGCCAGCAGCCAAGGGGGGACTAGCGGGACCGATACGCAGTATTTT.

Turning to this clone: Germline and junction disagree at one end, which may indicate a read error. The chain uses TRBV5-1 and TRBJ2-3; weak D call: TRBD1 (6 bases). Germline V gene lookup returns CDR1 SGHRS and CDR2 YFSETQ. This CDR3 spans 14 amino acids. The CDR3 region has the DNA TGTGCCAGCAGCTTGGGGCCAGGGGCAGATACGCAGTATTTT. It yields the protein CASSLGPGADTQYF.

This clone came up many times. The V and J genes are TRBV5-8 and TRBJ2-1; TRBD2 is a possible D gene (5 bases). The V end lost 1 base, the J end lost 4 bases, and 15 bases lay between the germline ends. From germline, CDR1 is SGHTS and CDR2 YDEGEE. This CDR3 spans 16 amino acids. The CDR3 nucleotides are TGTGCCAGCAGCTTGTGGAGGCGGAACTTGTACAATGAGCAGTTCTTC. Translated: CASSLWRRNLYNEQFF.

This chain joins TRBV11-3 and TRBJ2-7; D is ambiguous. The CDR3 sequence is 15 residues long. Trimming pared 0 bases from V and 4 bases from J, leaving 13 bases between. CDR1 SGHNT and CDR2 YENEEA come from the germline V gene. As DNA, the CDR3 is TGTGCCAGCAGCTTAGAATGGAAAGTTTCGTACGAGCAGTACTTC. Amino acid sequence: CASSLEWKVSYEQYF. Supplemented by reference TRBV11-3 and TRBJ2-7, the full variable domain reads EAGVVQSPRYKIIEKKQPVAFWCNPISGHNTLYWYLQNLGQGPELLIRYENEEAVDDSQLPKDRFSAERLKGVDSTLKIQPAELGDSAVYLCASSLEWKVSYEQYFGPGTRLTVT.

This clone was counted once. The CDR3 bases are TGCGCCAGCAGCCAAGATCGCTCTGTTCGGCTAGCGGGTCTTAATGAGCAGTTCTTC. This sequence encodes CASSQDRSVRLAGLNEQFF. This chain joins TRBV4-3 and TRBJ2-1; 8 bases map to TRBD2. Trimming cost V 0 bases and J 7 bases; bases outside gene matches: 17. Germline assignment: CDR1 LGHNA and CDR2 YSLEER. The CDR3 loop spans 19 amino acids.